This TCR beta chain was sequenced during a study of control samples from healthy donors and cancer patients. This CDR3 region has 14 residues. Germline CDR1 reads MNHNS; CDR2 reads SASEGT. The V gene end was trimmed by 1 base and the J gene end by 4 bases; junction bases not matched to a gene: 2. Generated by immunoSEQ multiplex PCR, the TCRdb table keeps only in-frame clones and is missing some. The data hold some 57,000 clones, with about 95% observed a single time. The clonotype originates from a man aged 30 to 39 in good health. Sequences were obtained from blood. This chain joins TRBV6-1 and TRBJ2-5; 8 bases are a match to TRBD2. For the CDR3, the DNA is TGTGCCAGCAGTGAAGGCGGGAGGTTAGAGACCCAGTACTTC. Translating it yields CASSEGGRLETQYF.